Following are 15 T cell receptor beta chains from one sample sequenced in a study of response to subunit inactivated influenza vaccine. TCRdb re-called the RT-PCR reads with MiXCR, one entry per CDR3 protein. The sample shows roughly 500,000 distinct CDR3 sequences, 15% to 20% of them seen only once. The sample here was CD4+ T cells sorted from PBMCs, taken about 24 months after vaccination. The receptors derive from a man in his fifties or sixties who received an inactivated influenza vaccine.

In its sample, this clonotype was seen a few times. This chain links TRBV28 with TRBJ1-4, with D possibly TRBD1 on 5 matching bases. Trimming stripped 5 bases from V and 3 bases from J, with 16 bases between. CDR3 length equals 16 residues. Germline assignment: CDR1 MDHEN and CDR2 SYDVKM. The CDR3 DNA reads as TGTGCCAGCAGTGCATTACCGGGGCGGGCTAATGAAAAACTGTTTTTT. It yields the protein CASSALPGRANEKLFF.

This clonotype was counted a few times. This rearrangement joins TRBV3-1 to TRBJ2-7, with 11 bases lining up with TRBD1. The germline V gene has CDR1 LGHDT and CDR2 YNNKEL (reference sequence). This CDR3 is 16 amino acids long. V trimming: 4 bases; J trimming: 2 bases; junction bases outside the gene matches: 7. CDR3 residues: CASSRPRGQGAYEQYF. The CDR3 bases are TGTGCCAGCAGCCGACCGAGGGGACAGGGGGCCTACGAGCAGTACTTC.

This chain links TRBV5-1 with TRBJ2-7; D ambiguous. Germline lookup yields CDR1 SGHRS and CDR2 YFSETQ. The CDR3 sequence is 14 residues long. V lost 0 bases to trimming and J lost 1 base, with 8 bases between them. Here the CDR3 DNA reads TGCGCCAGCAGCTTGGACTCCCAGTCCTACGAGCAGTACTTC. The encoded protein is CASSLDSQSYEQYF.

The chain employs TRBV14 and TRBJ1-1; no clear D gene. CDR1 SGHDN and CDR2 FVKESK come from the germline V gene. The V end was cut by 0 bases, the J end by 5 bases, with 7 bases between. The CDR3 covers 13 residues. The CDR3, as DNA: TGTGCCAGCAGCCAAGATCGCCGGACTGAAGCTTTCTTT. It codes for CASSQDRRTEAFF.

This clonotype was observed a handful of times. V and J are TRBV10-1 and TRBJ2-2, with 9 bases aligning to TRBD1. V lost 5 bases and J lost 6; bases outside the gene matches: 10. The CDR3 totals 16 residues. Per the germline V gene, CDR1 is WNHNN and CDR2 is SYGVQD (reference sequence). This CDR3 reads CASSPGQGYLAGELFF. CDR3 bases: TGCGCCAGCAGTCCGGGACAGGGATACTTAGCCGGGGAGCTGTTTTTT.

V usage is TRBV28 and J usage is TRBJ2-3; perhaps D is TRBD1 or TRBD2 (6 bases each). The germline V gene has CDR1 MDHEN and CDR2 SYDVKM. Trimming removed 7 bases at V and 0 bases at J, with 17 bases between. The CDR3 extends over 16 amino acids. CDR3 region: CASKPGGRVSTDTQYF. Written as DNA, the CDR3 is TGTGCCAGCAAACCCGGGGGCAGAGTAAGCACAGATACGCAGTATTTT.

This clonotype was seen a handful of times. The chain joins TRBV5-5 to TRBJ2-7; maybe TRBD2 (6 bases). Deletions cut 4 bases from V and 0 bases from J, with 14 bases between. The CDR3 has 15 amino acids. From germline, CDR1 is SGHKS and CDR2 YYEKEE (reference sequence). The DNA for the CDR3 is TGTGCCAGCAGCCTGGTCGGGGGACGCTCCTACGAGCAGTACTTC. Amino acids: CASSLVGGRSYEQYF.

This clonotype was recorded a few times. This chain links TRBV20-1 with TRBJ2-5; 7 bases are a match to TRBD2. The junction had 12 bases not matched to a gene; V was cut back by 5 bases and J by 6 bases. This CDR3 is built from 14 residues. CDR1 is DFQATT, CDR2 SNEGSKA, per germline (reference sequence). CDR3 in amino acids: CSADPGGSWKTQYF. DNA for the CDR3: TGCAGTGCTGACCCCGGCGGGAGTTGGAAGACCCAGTACTTC.

The chain joins TRBV20-1 to TRBJ2-1; D is undetermined. Germline V gives CDR1 DFQATT, CDR2 SNEGSKA (reference sequence). CDR3 length: 14 amino acids. Trimming left V 2 bases short and J 0 bases short, with 8 bases between. CDR3 region: CSARWGSSYNEQFF. DNA of the CDR3: TGCAGTGCTAGATGGGGAAGCTCCTACAATGAGCAGTTCTTC.

The V and J genes are TRBV12-3 or TRBV12-4 and TRBJ1-6, with D possibly being TRBD1 (5 bases). CDR3 length: 15 amino acids. With 2 bases removed from V and 10 bases from J, the gap between germline ends came to 15 bases. The CDR3 nucleotides read TGTGCCAGCAGTTTACGCACTCCAGGGAGCTCACCCCTCCACTTT. Protein sequence: CASSLRTPGSSPLHF.

The V call is TRBV12-3 or TRBV12-4, the J call TRBJ1-1; D is undetermined. V lost 5 bases, J lost 2 bases, and 9 bases lay in between. There are 13 residues in the CDR3. The CDR3 spells CASSRRDNTEAFF. The CDR3, as DNA: TGTGCCAGCAGTCGGCGAGACAACACTGAAGCTTTCTTT.

This clonotype was counted only a few times. The V gene is TRBV9, the J gene TRBJ1-1, with no clear D. Germline CDR1 reads SGDLS; CDR2 reads YYNGEE. This CDR3 is built from 13 residues. The germline V and J ends were trimmed by 0 bases and 2 bases, with 5 bases remaining between them. CDR3 nucleotide sequence: TGTGCCAGCAGCGTAGAACTTAACACTGAAGCTTTCTTT. It codes for CASSVELNTEAFF.

The genes are TRBV7-2 and TRBJ2-7; TRBD2 matches 7 bases. The germline V gene encodes CDR1 SGHTA and CDR2 FQGNSA. V dropped 1 base and J dropped 4; count of bases not matched to a gene: 7. The CDR3 runs 15 residues. The CDR3 DNA is TGTGCCAGCAGCTTAGACCGACTAGCCGCATACGAGCAGTACTTC. This gives the protein CASSLDRLAAYEQYF.

The rearrangement uses TRBV12-3 or TRBV12-4 and TRBJ1-2, with a tentative D call TRBD1 (6 bases). CDR3 length: 14 amino acids. Trimming stripped 4 bases from V and 4 bases from J, with 13 bases between. CDR3 in DNA: TGTGCCAGCAGTTCAGGGCGCAGGGGCTATGGCTACACCTTC. Protein product: CASSSGRRGYGYTF.

This clonotype was recorded many times. This rearrangement joins TRBV12-3 or TRBV12-4 to TRBJ1-1; D is ambiguous. Trimming pared 3 bases from V and 1 base from J, leaving 9 bases between. This CDR3 comprises 14 residues. Written as DNA, the CDR3 is TGTGCCAGCAGTTTCGTAGGCGGGAACACTGAAGCTTTCTTT. Protein: CASSFVGGNTEAFF.